Listed below are T cell receptor beta chains from one sample, sequenced in a study of cytomegalovirus exposure and HLA in healthy donors. The table came from immunoSEQ multiplex PCR; TCRdb's copy has only in-frame clones and leaves some out. Counted here are 150,000 to 200,000 clones, about four fifths occurring once; the ten biggest clones make up under 7%. Sequencing was carried out using PBMCs. The receptors originated from a woman aged 25 to 39 in good health and CMV-seropositive. Both conserved end residues are part of each CDR3. Fields, in order: clone size, D gene, V gene, J gene, CDR3 protein, CDR3 DNA. A D gene is named only where the DNA matches it firmly. Clone size is stated in some rows and not others, as once, few, many or a class when expanded.

abundance: -
d_gene: -
v_gene: TRBV5-6
j_gene: TRBJ1-1
CDR3aa: CASRSAGTRDRYEAFF
CDR3nt: TGTGCCAGCAGATCCGCCGGGACACGGGACCGCTATGAAGCTTTCTTT

abundance: -
d_gene: TRBD2
v_gene: TRBV7-9
j_gene: TRBJ2-7
CDR3aa: CASSLGLAGVRSYEQYF
CDR3nt: TGTGCCAGCAGCTTGGGACTAGCGGGGGTTCGCTCCTACGAGCAGTACTTC

abundance: -
d_gene: TRBD2
v_gene: TRBV9
j_gene: TRBJ2-1
CDR3aa: CASNGAGASSYNEQFF
CDR3nt: TGTGCCAGCAACGGAGCGGGGGCCAGCTCCTACAATGAGCAGTTCTTC

abundance: -
d_gene: -
v_gene: TRBV10-1
j_gene: TRBJ2-2
CDR3aa: CASSESLGLHYTGELFF
CDR3nt: TGCGCCAGCAGTGAGTCCCTAGGACTACATTACACCGGGGAGCTGTTTTTT

abundance: -
d_gene: TRBD1
v_gene: TRBV5-6
j_gene: TRBJ2-3
CDR3aa: CASSAPGQGAGTDTQYF
CDR3nt: TGTGCCAGCAGCGCACCCGGACAGGGGGCTGGGACAGATACGCAGTATTTT

abundance: -
d_gene: TRBD1
v_gene: TRBV27
j_gene: TRBJ2-7
CDR3aa: CASSLLGGGDEQYF
CDR3nt: TGTGCCAGCAGTTTATTAGGGGGCGGTGACGAGCAGTACTTC

abundance: once
d_gene: TRBD1
v_gene: TRBV7-2
j_gene: TRBJ2-1
CDR3aa: CASSPGGGNEQFF
CDR3nt: TGTGCCAGCAGCCCAGGGGGTGGGAATGAGCAGTTCTTC

abundance: -
d_gene: -
v_gene: TRBV19
j_gene: TRBJ2-6
CDR3aa: CASSIAGGPAGANVLTF
CDR3nt: TGTGCCAGTAGTATAGCAGGGGGGCCCGCTGGGGCCAACGTCCTGACTTTC

abundance: -
d_gene: TRBD2
v_gene: TRBV9
j_gene: TRBJ2-1
CDR3aa: CASSFRTSGVSDEQFF
CDR3nt: TGTGCCAGCAGCTTCCGGACTAGCGGGGTAAGCGATGAGCAGTTCTTC

abundance: -
d_gene: TRBD1
v_gene: TRBV5-6
j_gene: TRBJ2-7
CDR3aa: CASSPGTGNSYEQYF
CDR3nt: TGTGCCAGCAGCCCCGGGACAGGGAATTCCTACGAGCAGTACTTC

abundance: few
d_gene: TRBD2
v_gene: TRBV5-1
j_gene: TRBJ2-5
CDR3aa: CASSFGGGRGAREQYF
CDR3nt: TGCGCCAGCAGCTTTGGTGGCGGGAGGGGGGCGAGAGAGCAGTACTTC

abundance: few
d_gene: -
v_gene: TRBV5-1
j_gene: TRBJ2-3
CDR3aa: CASSLVAGRRTDTQYF
CDR3nt: TGCGCCAGCAGCTTGGTTGCAGGGAGGCGCACAGATACGCAGTATTTT

abundance: -
d_gene: -
v_gene: TRBV27
j_gene: TRBJ2-7
CDR3aa: CASSLGPTGTFRGPDYEQYF
CDR3nt: TGTGCCAGCAGTTTAGGGCCCACCGGCACTTTCCGCGGGCCTGACTACGAGCAGTACTTC

abundance: -
d_gene: -
v_gene: TRBV7-3
j_gene: TRBJ1-1
CDR3aa: CASSLTEGNTEAFF
CDR3nt: TGTGCCAGCAGCTTAACTGAGGGGAACACTGAAGCTTTCTTT

abundance: -
d_gene: TRBD1
v_gene: TRBV2
j_gene: TRBJ2-7
CDR3aa: CATKGTVLTGQYF
CDR3nt: TGTGCCACCAAAGGGACAGTCCTAACCGGGCAGTACTTC

abundance: -
d_gene: -
v_gene: TRBV2
j_gene: TRBJ1-1
CDR3aa: CASRSPGETEAFF
CDR3nt: TGTGCCAGCAGAAGCCCAGGGGAAACTGAAGCTTTCTTT

abundance: -
d_gene: -
v_gene: TRBV2
j_gene: TRBJ1-1
CDR3aa: CASSGIASGAFF
CDR3nt: TGTGCCAGCAGTGGAATTGCCAGCGGGGCTTTCTTT